This entry lists 20 T cell receptor beta chains sequenced from one sample in a study of T-cell reconstitution after alpha-beta-depleted transplantation in children. Preparation of the TCRbeta library involved a method that used unique molecular identifiers. Each CDR3 protein gets one entry after TCRdb re-called the PCR reads with MiXCR. The sample holds about 240,000 distinct CDR3 sequences, about 26% seen once. The sample was PBMCs, taken before TCRalphabeta/CD19-depleted stem cell transplant. These receptors were obtained from a girl under 10 years old with Fanconi anemia, due to receive a stem cell transplant.

This clonotype showed up many times. J is TRBJ2-1 and V is TRBV29-1, with D perhaps TRBD2 (6 bases). Looked up from germline, CDR1 is SQVTM and CDR2 is ANQGSEA. V was cut by 6 bases and J by 5 bases, with 11 bases left in between. This CDR3 comprises 12 residues. As DNA, the CDR3 is TGCAGCGTGGACATAGCGGACAATGAGCAGTTCTTC. Its protein is CSVDIADNEQFF.

The CDR3 is CASSQGTSGVGGTDTQYF. In nucleotides, the CDR3 is TGTGCCAGCAGCCAAGGGACTAGCGGAGTGGGTGGCACAGATACGCAGTATTTT. The chain carries TRBV4-2 and TRBJ2-3; 10 nucleotides agree with TRBD2. The CDR3 has 18 amino acids. J gave up 1 base and V 1 base, and 8 bases lay outside the gene matches. CDR1 and CDR2 from the germline V gene are LGHNA and YNFKEQ.

The V and J genes are TRBV11-1 and TRBJ2-1, with a weak D call TRBD1 (5 bases). Trimming removed 3 bases from V and 6 bases from J, with 9 bases in between. CDR3 length: 13 residues. CDR1 SGHAT and CDR2 FQDESV come from the germline V gene (reference sequence). Here the CDR3 reads CASSFAGRNEQFF. The CDR3 DNA reads TGTGCCAGCAGCTTCGCAGGGCGCAATGAGCAGTTCTTC.

This chain uses TRBV11-3 with TRBJ2-1; the D gene could be TRBD1 or TRBD2 (5 bases each). V shed 1 base and J shed 7 bases, with 8 bases lying between them. The CDR3 spans 13 residues. CDR1 and CDR2 (germline): SGHNT, YENEEA. CDR3 sequence reads: CASSLGGTNEQFF. The CDR3 nucleotides are TGTGCCAGCAGCTTAGGGGGGACGAATGAGCAGTTCTTC.

This clonotype was picked up many times. This chain joins TRBV20-1 and TRBJ2-1, with D perhaps TRBD2 (6 bases). Germline V gene sequence: CDR1 DFQATT, CDR2 SNEGSKA (reference sequence). The CDR3 covers 15 residues. V was cut by 5 bases and J by 0 bases, with 14 bases left in between. CDR3 region: CSAPSARSSYNEQFF. Here the CDR3 DNA reads TGCAGTGCTCCTAGCGCGCGGAGCTCCTACAATGAGCAGTTCTTC.

Ten or more counts support this clonotype. CDR3 in DNA: TGTGCCACCAGCGGTACGGGGGCCGTCCAAGAGACCCAGTACTTC. Translating it yields CATSGTGAVQETQYF. The chain combines TRBV15 with TRBJ2-5, with D possibly being TRBD1 or TRBD2 (6 bases each). The germline gives CDR1 LNHNV, CDR2 YYDKDF (reference sequence). Trimming stripped 5 bases from V and 1 base from J, with 14 bases between. The CDR3 runs to 15 residues.

CDR3 protein: CSARGSGSSYEQYF. CDR3 in DNA: TGCAGTGCTAGAGGTAGCGGGAGCTCCTACGAGCAGTACTTC. This chain links TRBV20-1 with TRBJ2-7, with 9 nucleotides matching TRBD2. This CDR3 is built from 14 residues. Germline-derived CDR1 and CDR2 are DFQATT and SNEGSKA (reference sequence). V was clipped by 1 base and J by 0 bases; unmatched bases: 1.

This chain uses TRBV29-1 with TRBJ1-1; D might be TRBD1 (6 bases). This CDR3 comprises 12 residues. V was trimmed by 8 bases and J by 2 bases, leaving 12 bases between them. Germline CDR1 and CDR2: SQVTM and ANQGSEA. CDR3 nucleotide sequence: TGCAGCCAAGGAGGGGGTAACACTGAAGCTTTCTTT. Encoded protein: CSQGGGNTEAFF.

There are many counts of this clonotype. The V call is TRBV20-1, the J call TRBJ1-2; D remains ambiguous. Trimming pared 0 bases from V and 2 bases from J, leaving 7 bases between. CDR1 and CDR2 from the germline V gene are DFQATT and SNEGSKA (reference sequence). The CDR3 extends over 13 amino acids. CDR3 DNA sequence: TGCAGTGCTAGAGATAAAGAGAACTATGGCTACACCTTC. It yields the protein CSARDKENYGYTF.

Turning to this clonotype: The germline gene is not matched at one end of the junction; a read error may be the cause. This chain links TRBV29-1 with TRBJ2-7; the match to TRBD2 covers 10 bases. CDR1 SQVTM and CDR2 ANQGSEA come from the germline V gene. This CDR3 contains 13 residues. CDR3 DNA sequence: TGCAGCGTTGGGCTAGCGGGGGAATACGAGCAGCACTTC. Its translation is CSVGLAGEYEQHF.

The sample holds many counts of this clonotype. The chain carries TRBV10-3 and TRBJ2-2, with D possibly TRBD1 on 6 matching bases. Trimming pared 5 bases from V and 0 bases from J, leaving 10 bases between. There are 15 residues in the CDR3. CDR1 is ENHRY and CDR2 is SYGVKD in the germline V gene. The CDR3 is CAISTTGPNTGELFF. The CDR3 nucleotides are TGTGCCATCAGTACTACAGGGCCGAACACCGGGGAGCTGTTTTTT.

In its sample, this clonotype was seen many times. The V gene is TRBV20-1, the J gene TRBJ1-2, with 7 nucleotides matching TRBD1. Germline V lookup: CDR1 DFQATT, CDR2 SNEGSKA (reference sequence). This CDR3 comprises 13 residues. J gave up 4 bases and V 0 bases, and 2 bases lay outside the gene matches. In nucleotides, the CDR3 is TGCAGTGCTAGAGAAGGGGGCGGCTATGGCTACACCTTC. Amino acid sequence: CSAREGGGYGYTF.

The V and J genes are TRBV30 and TRBJ2-3; 8 bases agree with TRBD2. Per germline, CDR1 GTSNPN and CDR2 SVGIG (reference sequence). The CDR3 runs 15 residues. With V trimmed by 4 bases and J by 4 bases, 10 bases remained unmatched. DNA of the CDR3: TGTGCCTGGAATCGGCCCAGCGGGAGCGCAGATACGCAGTATTTT. Encoded protein: CAWNRPSGSADTQYF. Full variable domain (outside the CDR3, taken from reference TRBV30 and TRBJ2-3): SQTIHQWPATLVQPVGSPLSLECTVEGTSNPNLYWYRQAAGRGLQLLFYSVGIGQISSEVPQNLSASRPQDRQFILSSKKLLLSDSGFYLCAWNRPSGSADTQYFGPGTRLTVL.

This clonotype was picked up many times. This chain connects TRBV5-1 to TRBJ2-5, with 14 bases fitting TRBD2. Trimming removed 4 bases from V and 10 bases from J; junction bases left unmatched: 18. CDR3 length: 18 amino acids. Germline V gene lookup returns CDR1 SGHRS and CDR2 YFSETQ. CDR3 loop: CASSGGLAGGLKDRVQYF. CDR3 sequence (DNA): TGCGCCAGCAGCGGAGGACTAGCGGGAGGTTTAAAGGATCGCGTCCAGTACTTC. Drawing the rest from reference TRBV5-1 and TRBJ2-5, the complete variable domain is KAGVTQTPRYLIKTRGQQVTLSCSPISGHRSVSWYQQTPGQGLQFLFEYFSETQRNKGNFPGRFSGRQFSNSRSEMNVSTLELGDSALYLCASSGGLAGGLKDRVQYFGPGTRLLVL.

The chain employs TRBV5-1 and TRBJ2-3; D is undetermined. From germline, CDR1 is SGHRS and CDR2 YFSETQ. This CDR3 is built from 14 residues. Trimming removed 0 bases from V and 11 bases from J, with 16 bases in between. Here the CDR3 reads CASSLEHPERVQYF. In nucleotides, the CDR3 is TGCGCCAGCAGCTTGGAGCACCCCGAGCGTGTGCAGTATTTT. The variable domain in full, completed from reference TRBV5-1 and TRBJ2-3, reads KAGVTQTPRYLIKTRGQQVTLSCSPISGHRSVSWYQQTPGQGLQFLFEYFSETQRNKGNFPGRFSGRQFSNSRSEMNVSTLELGDSALYLCASSLEHPERVQYFGPGTRLTVL.

This clonotype has more than one count but fewer than ten. The V gene is TRBV29-1, the J gene TRBJ1-2; D may be TRBD1 (5 bases). V lost 6 bases, J lost 2 bases, and 10 bases lay in between. The V gene's germline CDR1 is SQVTM and CDR2 ANQGSEA. The CDR3 totals 12 residues. The CDR3 loop reads CSVNQGNYGYTF. Written as DNA, the CDR3 is TGCAGCGTGAATCAGGGAAACTATGGCTACACCTTC. The full variable domain, rest sourced from reference TRBV29-1 and TRBJ1-2, is SAVISQKPSRDICQRGTSLTIQCQVDSQVTMMFWYRQQPGQSLTLIATANQGSEATYESGFVIDKFPISRPNLTFSTLTVSNMSPEDSSIYLCSVNQGNYGYTFGSGTRLTVV.

The chain is built from TRBV7-8 and TRBJ2-1; 10 bases map to TRBD1. This CDR3 spans 19 amino acids. Germline trimming cut 2 bases from V and 4 bases from J; bases unmatched to any gene: 14. Looked up from germline, CDR1 is SGHVS and CDR2 is FQNEAQ. This CDR3 reads CASSLNRQVRDRGYNEQFF. The DNA for the CDR3 is TGTGCCAGCAGCTTAAATCGGCAAGTAAGGGACAGGGGATACAATGAGCAGTTCTTC.

The CDR3 nucleotides read TGTGCCAGCAGTCGGGACAAGACCTACGAGCAGTACTTC. Protein sequence: CASSRDKTYEQYF. This chain uses TRBV6-1 with TRBJ2-7, with D possibly matching TRBD1 (6 bases). Trimming shortened V by 5 bases and J by 2 bases, and 10 bases separated the two germline ends. CDR1 MNHNS and CDR2 SASEGT come from the germline V gene. This CDR3 spans 13 amino acids.

CDR3: CSARHTANTEAFF. The CDR3 coding sequence is TGCAGTGCTAGACATACAGCGAACACTGAAGCTTTCTTT. This chain joins TRBV20-1 and TRBJ1-1; D gene ambiguous. Trimming removed 2 bases at V and 1 base at J, with 8 bases between. Per the germline V gene, CDR1 is DFQATT and CDR2 is SNEGSKA (reference sequence). The CDR3 runs to 13 residues.

The rearrangement links TRBV5-1 to TRBJ2-1, with D perhaps TRBD2 (6 bases). CDR1 is SGHRS, CDR2 YFSETQ, per germline. Trimming took off 0 bases at V and 1 base at J, with 14 bases between the two ends. The CDR3 spans 17 residues. DNA of the CDR3: TGCGCCAGCAGCTTGGCCGGAGGAGGGGCATCCTACAATGAGCAGTTCTTC. It encodes CASSLAGGGASYNEQFF.